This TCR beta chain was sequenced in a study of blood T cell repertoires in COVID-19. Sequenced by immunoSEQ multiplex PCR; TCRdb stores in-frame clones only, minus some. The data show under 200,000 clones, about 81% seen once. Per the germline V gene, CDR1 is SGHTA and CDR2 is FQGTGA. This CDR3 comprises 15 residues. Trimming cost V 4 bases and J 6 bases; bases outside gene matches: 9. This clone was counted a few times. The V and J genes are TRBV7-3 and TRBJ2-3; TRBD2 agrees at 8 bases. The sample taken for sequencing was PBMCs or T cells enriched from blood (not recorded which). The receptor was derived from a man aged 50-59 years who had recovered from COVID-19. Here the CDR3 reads CASSSAGTSLDTQYF. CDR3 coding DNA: TGTGCCAGCAGCTCGGCTGGGACTAGTCTCGATACGCAGTATTTT.